This T cell receptor beta chain was profiled in a study of T-cell reconstitution after alpha-beta-depleted transplantation in children. V shed 6 bases and J 4 bases; nucleotides not matched to a gene: 7. From germline, CDR1 is ENHRY and CDR2 SYGVKD. This CDR3 spans 14 amino acids. Findings and caveats of the study: Approximately two months post-transplant, alpha-beta T cells reportedly originated from several hundred expanded graft clones.

At least ten counts were recorded for this clonotype. Its antigen remains unknown. The TCRbeta library incorporated unique molecular identifiers. TCRdb reprocessed the PCR reads via MiXCR and lists one record per CDR3 protein. Here the sample spans some 200,000 distinct CDR3 sequences, roughly 8.3% being singletons. The J gene is TRBJ2-5, the V gene TRBV10-3, with 8 bases lining up with TRBD2. The source is a male patient aged 2 to 10 who had a stem cell transplant for acute myeloid leukemia, so the T cells may come from the graft donor. Sequenced here: PBMCs, mostly from graft donor cells, sampled 360 days after TCRalphabeta/CD19-depleted stem cell transplant. This CDR3 is CAIRTGTRGETQYF. The CDR3 region has the DNA TGTGCCATCAGGACCGGGACTAGGGGAGAGACCCAGTACTTC.